This T cell receptor beta chain was identified in a study of T cell repertoires in cytomegalovirus infection. Findings and caveats of the study: Accumulated public TCR beta family frequency recognized individuals carrying CMV together with the relevant HLA.

Trimming cost V 5 bases and J 9 bases; bases outside gene matches: 10. The CDR3 loop spans 14 amino acids. Germline CDR1 SGHVS, CDR2 FNYEAQ. This clonotype has a count of ten or more. What it binds is unknown. TCRdb analysed the reads with MiXCR anew, one entry per CDR3 protein. The sample carries fewer than 200,000 distinct CDR3 sequences, around 20% recorded once. The chain couples TRBV7-6 to TRBJ2-1; 7 positions agree with TRBD2. This receptor was taken from a human donor in good health (CMV status not recorded). Some clones in this sample may be carry-over from other donors' samples. The specimen was PBMCs. This chain's CDR3 is CASSIVGPSGEQFF. As DNA, the CDR3 is TGTGCCAGCAGCATTGTGGGGCCTAGCGGTGAGCAGTTCTTC.